The clone carrying this T cell receptor (beta chain) came up many times. This entry belongs to a study of T-cell memory formation after mild COVID-19. V dropped 4 bases and J dropped 4; count of bases not matched to a gene: 10. Germline values: CDR1 SGHRS, CDR2 YFSETQ. The CDR3 contains 15 residues. Each CDR3 protein gets one entry after TCRdb re-called the 5' RACE reads with MiXCR. The sample includes about 140,000 distinct CDR3 sequences, about 6.1% seen only once; the top ten take 2% to 2.5%. The chain combines TRBV5-1 with TRBJ1-1; 7 positions agree with TRBD1. The sequence was obtained from an adult woman who had mild COVID-19 (a few samples of this study predate the infection). Cell type and time point are not known. The sample comprised PBMCs or a T cell subset sorted from them (not recorded which). This CDR3 reads CASSLSATGSTEAFF. The CDR3 region has the DNA TGCGCCAGCAGCCTCAGCGCGACAGGGTCCACTGAAGCTTTCTTT.